The 12 T cell receptor beta chains listed next were all sequenced from one sample in a study of CD8 T cells in Susac syndrome. It was with random hexamers that 0.5 to 1 ug RNA was reverse transcribed. One entry per CDR3 protein results from TCRdb running MiXCR on the immunoSEQ multiplex PCR reads. The sample records fewer than 90,000 distinct CDR3 sequences, around 93% being singletons. Material for sequencing was CD8+ T cells from PBMCs. These receptors were obtained from a human donor with Susac syndrome.

The rearrangement links TRBV4-2 to TRBJ1-3; possibly TRBD1 for D (6 bases). Germline V gene sequence: CDR1 LGHNA, CDR2 YNFKEQ. The CDR3 covers 18 residues. V gave up 0 bases and J gave up 1 base, with 16 bases separating them. The CDR3 region is CASSQETGLPVSGNTIYF. CDR3 coding DNA: TGTGCCAGCAGCCAAGAAACAGGGCTTCCAGTGTCTGGAAACACCATATATTTT.

The rearrangement uses TRBV3-1 and TRBJ2-1; the D is unclear. The CDR3 spans 15 residues. Trimming pared 1 base from V and 3 bases from J, leaving 10 bases between. Germline V gene lookup returns CDR1 LGHDT and CDR2 YNNKEL (reference sequence). The CDR3 region is CASSQGSIDYNEQFF. The CDR3 nucleotides are TGTGCCAGCAGCCAAGGGAGCATAGACTACAATGAGCAGTTCTTC.

The V gene is TRBV6-2 or TRBV6-3, the J gene TRBJ2-7; D is ambiguous. CDR1 and CDR2 (germline): MNHEY, SVGEGT. The CDR3 consists of 16 residues. V lost 5 bases, J lost 2 bases, and 19 bases lay in between. The CDR3 sequence: CASSRLTFDVPYEQYF. DNA of the CDR3: TGTGCCAGCAGTCGACTGACCTTCGACGTTCCCTACGAGCAGTACTTC.

This clonotype was seen more than once but under ten times. The chain combines TRBV30 with TRBJ2-7; 7 positions agree with TRBD2. Trimming at V came to 2 bases and at J to 2 bases, leaving 6 bases not matched to a gene. The CDR3 is 14 residues long. Per germline, CDR1 GTSNPN and CDR2 SVGIG (reference sequence). For the CDR3, the DNA is TGTGCCTGGAGTTGGGGAGGGACTACCTACGAGCAGTACTTC. This translates into CAWSWGGTTYEQYF.

V gene TRBV20-1 combines with J gene TRBJ2-1; the match to TRBD2 covers 7 bases. From germline, CDR1 is DFQATT and CDR2 SNEGSKA (reference sequence). This CDR3 comprises 15 residues. V lost 0 bases to trimming and J lost 3 bases; unmatched junction nucleotides: 5. The CDR3 sequence is CSAREGGKYYNEQFF. CDR3 sequence (DNA): TGCAGTGCTAGAGAGGGGGGGAAATACTACAATGAGCAGTTCTTC.

V usage is TRBV29-1 and J usage is TRBJ2-3, with a weak D call TRBD2 (6 bases). Germline-derived CDR1 and CDR2 are SQVTM and ANQGSEA. This CDR3 has 12 residues. V lost 0 bases to trimming and J lost 5 bases, with 6 bases between them. The CDR3 sequence: CSVEDGGDTQYF. For the CDR3, the DNA is TGCAGCGTTGAAGACGGGGGAGATACGCAGTATTTT.

The chain recombines TRBV3-1 with TRBJ2-1, with D uncertain. V shed 1 base and J shed 9 bases, with 4 bases lying between them. The CDR3 length is 11 residues. The V gene's germline CDR1 is LGHDT and CDR2 YNNKEL (reference sequence). The CDR3 protein is CASSQAGEQFF. In DNA, the CDR3 is TGTGCCAGCAGCCAAGCAGGTGAGCAGTTCTTC.

This chain joins TRBV29-1 and TRBJ2-1; TRBD2 matches 10 bases. Unmatched junction bases numbered 1, after V lost 6 bases and J lost 5 bases. CDR1 and CDR2 (germline): SQVTM, ANQGSEA. The CDR3 is made up of 12 amino acids. CDR3 amino acids: CSVAGGHNEQFF. In DNA, the CDR3 is TGCAGCGTAGCGGGGGGGCACAATGAGCAGTTCTTC.

This clonotype was observed once. This chain connects TRBV6-5 to TRBJ2-2, with a tentative D call TRBD2 (5 bases). The V end was cut by 5 bases, the J end by 6 bases, with 10 bases between. Germline CDR1 and CDR2: MNHEY and SVGAGI. The CDR3 is 13 amino acids. Here the CDR3 DNA reads TGTGCCAGCAGTCCCGGACTCTCCGGGGAGCTGTTTTTT. Translated: CASSPGLSGELFF.

This chain joins TRBV4-1 and TRBJ2-5; D tentatively fits TRBD1 or TRBD2 (5 bases each). The length of the CDR3 is 14 residues. Deletions cut 1 base from V and 0 bases from J, with 6 bases between. Germline V gene lookup returns CDR1 MGHRA and CDR2 YSYEKL. Here the CDR3 DNA reads TGCGCCAGCAGCCAAGGGGGGAACCAAGAGACCCAGTACTTC. As protein: CASSQGGNQETQYF.

This clonotype was counted once. The chain is built from TRBV4-2 and TRBJ2-3; 7 positions match TRBD1. The CDR3 has 16 amino acids. J was trimmed by 0 bases and V by 4 bases; bases with no gene match: 7. The V gene's germline CDR1 is LGHNA and CDR2 YNFKEQ. CDR3 coding DNA: TGTGCCAGCAGCCTCACAGGGGCCGGTAGCACAGATACGCAGTATTTT. Its translation is CASSLTGAGSTDTQYF.

This chain links TRBV19 with TRBJ1-1, with D possibly being TRBD1 (5 bases). Germline V CDR1 and CDR2: LNHDA, SQIVND (reference sequence). CDR3 length equals 14 residues. Trimming pared 10 bases from V and 0 bases from J, leaving 15 bases between. The CDR3 DNA is TGTGCCACCCGACCGGGGCGGGTGAACACTGAAGCTTTCTTT. This gives the protein CATRPGRVNTEAFF.